This T cell receptor beta chain appears in the sequencing data of a study of early T cells in non-severe SARS-CoV-2 infection. Study-wide results and limits: The VDJdb matching leaned toward anti-spike CD8 responses and overlooked private and CD4 specificities.

The TCR library protocol was used to attach unique molecular identifiers. These identifiers were attached to individual cDNA molecules. A single record per CDR3 protein comes from TCRdb applying MiXCR to the 5' RACE reads. The table shows 26,000 or so distinct CDR3 sequences, with about 4.9% occurring only once. Per germline, CDR1 SGDLS and CDR2 YYNGEE. V lost 0 bases and J 2 bases, leaving 12 bases between the germline ends. The CDR3 totals 15 residues. This clonotype was seen repeatedly, ten times or more. What it recognizes is unknown. The source was whole blood, collected at baseline. This sequence originates from an adult who was a healthcare worker with PCR-confirmed SARS-CoV-2 infection or an uninfected control (not recorded which). The chain combines TRBV9 with TRBJ2-7; D not certain. CDR3 DNA sequence: TGTGCCAGCAGCGTAGCTGCGACCCAGACCTACGAGCAGTACTTC. It yields the protein CASSVAATQTYEQYF.